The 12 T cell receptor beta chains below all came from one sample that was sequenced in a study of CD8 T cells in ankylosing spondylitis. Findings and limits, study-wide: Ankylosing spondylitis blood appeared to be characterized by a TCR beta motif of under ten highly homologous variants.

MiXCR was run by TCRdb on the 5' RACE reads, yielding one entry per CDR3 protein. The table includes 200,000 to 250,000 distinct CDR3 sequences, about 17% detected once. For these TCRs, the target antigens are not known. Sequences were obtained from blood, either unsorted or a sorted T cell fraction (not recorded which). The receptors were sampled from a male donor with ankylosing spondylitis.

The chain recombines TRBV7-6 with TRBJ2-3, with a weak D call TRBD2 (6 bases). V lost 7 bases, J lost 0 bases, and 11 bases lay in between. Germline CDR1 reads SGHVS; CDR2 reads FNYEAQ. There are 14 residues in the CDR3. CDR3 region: CASNLGGSTDTQYF. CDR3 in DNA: TGTGCCAGCAATCTCGGGGGAAGCACAGATACGCAGTATTTT.

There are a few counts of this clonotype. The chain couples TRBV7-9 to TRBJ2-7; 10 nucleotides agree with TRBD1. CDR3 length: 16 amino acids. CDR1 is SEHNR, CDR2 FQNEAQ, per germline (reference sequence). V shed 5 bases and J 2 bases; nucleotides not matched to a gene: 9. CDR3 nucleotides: TGTGCCAGCAGCCGAGCCGGGACAGGGGTGACCTACGAGCAGTACTTC. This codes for CASSRAGTGVTYEQYF. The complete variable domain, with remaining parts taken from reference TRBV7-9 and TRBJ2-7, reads DTGVSQNPRHKITKRGQNVTFRCDPISEHNRLYWYRQTLGQGPEFLTYFQNEAQLEKSRLLSDRFSAERPKGSFSTLEIQRTEQGDSAMYLCASSRAGTGVTYEQYFGPGTRLTVT.

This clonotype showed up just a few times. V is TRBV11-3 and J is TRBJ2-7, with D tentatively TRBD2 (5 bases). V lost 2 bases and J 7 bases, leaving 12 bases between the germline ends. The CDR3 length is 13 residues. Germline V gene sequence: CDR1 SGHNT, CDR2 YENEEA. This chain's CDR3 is CASSLTHPGEQYF. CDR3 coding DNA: TGTGCCAGCAGCTTAACCCACCCGGGGGAGCAGTACTTC.

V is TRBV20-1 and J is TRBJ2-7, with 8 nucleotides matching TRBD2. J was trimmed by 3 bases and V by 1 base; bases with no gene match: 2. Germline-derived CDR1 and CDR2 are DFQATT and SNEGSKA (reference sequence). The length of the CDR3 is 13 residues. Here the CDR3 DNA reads TGCAGTGCTAGAGTAGCGGGAAGCTACGAGCAGTACTTC. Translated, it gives CSARVAGSYEQYF.

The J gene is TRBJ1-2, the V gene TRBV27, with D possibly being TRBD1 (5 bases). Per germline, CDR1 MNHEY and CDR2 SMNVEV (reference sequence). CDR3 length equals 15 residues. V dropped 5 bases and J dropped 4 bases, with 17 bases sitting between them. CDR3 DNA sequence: TGTGCCAGCAGTCCGCCGGGGCTAGGCTCCTATGGCTACACCTTC. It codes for CASSPPGLGSYGYTF.

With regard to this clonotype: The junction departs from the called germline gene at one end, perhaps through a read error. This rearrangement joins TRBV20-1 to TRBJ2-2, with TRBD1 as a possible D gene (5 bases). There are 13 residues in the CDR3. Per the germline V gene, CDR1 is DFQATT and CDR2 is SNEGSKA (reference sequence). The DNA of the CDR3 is TGCAGTGCTGGAGACAGTGACACCGGGGAGCTGTTTTTT. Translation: CSAGDSDTGELFF.

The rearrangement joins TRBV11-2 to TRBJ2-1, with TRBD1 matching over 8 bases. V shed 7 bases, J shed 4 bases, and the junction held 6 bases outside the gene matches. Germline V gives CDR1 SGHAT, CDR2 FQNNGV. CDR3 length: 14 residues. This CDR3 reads CASTWTGMYNEQFF. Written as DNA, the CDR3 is TGTGCCAGCACCTGGACAGGGATGTACAATGAGCAGTTCTTC.

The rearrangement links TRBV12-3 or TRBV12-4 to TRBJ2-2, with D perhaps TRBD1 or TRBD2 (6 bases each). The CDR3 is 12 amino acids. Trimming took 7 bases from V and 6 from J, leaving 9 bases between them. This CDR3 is CASMGGAGELFF. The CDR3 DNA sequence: TGTGCCAGCATGGGGGGCGCCGGGGAGCTGTTTTTT.

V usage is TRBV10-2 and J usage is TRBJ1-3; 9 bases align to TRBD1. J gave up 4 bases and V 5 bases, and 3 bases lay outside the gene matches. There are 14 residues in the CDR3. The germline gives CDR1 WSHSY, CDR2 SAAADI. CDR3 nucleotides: TGCGCCAGCAGTCGACAGGGGGACGGAAACACCATATATTTT. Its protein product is CASSRQGDGNTIYF.

The CDR3 nucleotides are TGTGCCAGCAGCTTGGCCGGCCACTACTATCCGGGCGATGAGCAGTTCTTC. As protein: CASSLAGHYYPGDEQFF. The V call is TRBV5-5, the J call TRBJ2-1; no definite D call. Trimming cost V 0 bases and J 8 bases, with 21 bases left between them. The germline V gene has CDR1 SGHKS and CDR2 YYEKEE (reference sequence). This CDR3 is built from 17 residues.

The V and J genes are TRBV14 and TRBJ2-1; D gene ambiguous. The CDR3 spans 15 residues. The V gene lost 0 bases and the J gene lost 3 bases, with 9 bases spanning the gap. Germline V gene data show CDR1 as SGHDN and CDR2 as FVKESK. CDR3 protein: CASSQEGGSYNEQFF. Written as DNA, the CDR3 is TGTGCCAGCAGCCAAGAAGGTGGTAGCTACAATGAGCAGTTCTTC. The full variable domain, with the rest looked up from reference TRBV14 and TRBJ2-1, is EAGVTQFPSHSVIEKGQTVTLRCDPISGHDNLYWYRRVMGKEIKFLLHFVKESKQDESGMPNNRFLAERTGGTYSTLKVQPAELEDSGVYFCASSQEGGSYNEQFFGPGTRLTVL.

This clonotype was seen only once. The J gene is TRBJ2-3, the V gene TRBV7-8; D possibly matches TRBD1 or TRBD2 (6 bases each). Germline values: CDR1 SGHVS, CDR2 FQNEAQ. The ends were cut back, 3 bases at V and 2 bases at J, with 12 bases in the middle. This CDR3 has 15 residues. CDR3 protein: CASSFEGGLTDTQYF. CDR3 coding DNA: TGTGCCAGCAGCTTCGAGGGGGGCCTCACAGATACGCAGTATTTT.